This T cell receptor beta chain was sequenced during a study of cytomegalovirus exposure and HLA in healthy donors. Points from the study as a whole: Earlier analysis looked at TCR beta V segments, and most were productive about 90% or about 30% of the time.

Both 60 Vbeta primers and 13 Jbeta primers went into the PCR. TCRdb keeps only in-frame clones here, not all; method: immunoSEQ multiplex PCR. Counted here are 120,000 or so clones, over 65% occurring once; the ten biggest clones make up approximately 6%. Remarks on this clone: No antigen is known for it.

The CDR3 consists of 15 residues. Trimming pared 8 bases from V and 4 bases from J, leaving 20 bases between. Per the germline V gene, CDR1 is WSHSY and CDR2 is SAAADI. This rearrangement joins TRBV10-2 to TRBJ1-1, with unresolved D. Sequences were obtained from PBMCs. The sequence derives from a woman aged 40 to 50 in good health and CMV-seronegative. CDR3 in DNA: TGCGCCAGCCGTGTTGGAGTAAGTACAAGCACTGAAGCTTTCTTT. As protein: CASRVGVSTSTEAFF.